The clone carrying this TCR beta chain was detected ten times or more. Sorting isolated naive CD8 T cells as CD8+CD4-CCR7+CD45RA+ events. TCRdb re-analysed the PCR reads in MiXCR, keeping a single row per CDR3 protein. The sample holds under 75,000 distinct CDR3 sequences, around 20% seen once. The sample originates from a study of molecular identifiers for immune sequencing clone quantification. V lost 4 bases and J 2 bases, leaving 16 bases between the germline ends. This CDR3 is built from 16 residues. CDR1 is SEHNR, CDR2 FQNEAQ, per germline (reference sequence). Sequenced: naive CD8+ T cells from blood, with Jurkat cell RNA spiked in. Indicated subset: FACS-sorted CD8+CD4-CCR7+CD45RA+ naive T cells. The chain recombines TRBV7-9 with TRBJ2-3; D call uncertain. The sequence was collected from a human donor in good health. Some libraries in this study had Jurkat cell RNA spiked in. The CDR3 bases are TGTGCCAGCAGCTCCCTTATGACCACTTCCACAGATACGCAGTATTTT. Amino acid sequence: CASSSLMTTSTDTQYF.